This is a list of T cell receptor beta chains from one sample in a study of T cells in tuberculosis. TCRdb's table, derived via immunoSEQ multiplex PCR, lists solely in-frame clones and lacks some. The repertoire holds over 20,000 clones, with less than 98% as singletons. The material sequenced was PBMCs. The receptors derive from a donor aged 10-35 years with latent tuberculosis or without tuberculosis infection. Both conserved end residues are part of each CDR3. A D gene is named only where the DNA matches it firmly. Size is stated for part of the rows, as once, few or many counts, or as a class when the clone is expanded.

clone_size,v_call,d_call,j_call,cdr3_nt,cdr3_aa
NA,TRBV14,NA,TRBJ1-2,TGTGCCAGCAGCCAGGGGCAGGGGACTAACTATGGCTACACCTTC,CASSQGQGTNYGYTF
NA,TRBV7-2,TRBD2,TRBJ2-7,TGTGCCAGCAGTGGGGGGACTAGCGGGAGGTACGAGCAGTACTTC,CASSGGTSGRYEQYF
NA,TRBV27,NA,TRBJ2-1,TGTGCCAGCAGTTTGAGGGAAAATGAGCAGTTCTTC,CASSLRENEQFF
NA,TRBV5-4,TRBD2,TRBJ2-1,TGTGCCAGCAGCATGGGACTAGCAAAAGGGAATGAGCAGTTCTTC,CASSMGLAKGNEQFF
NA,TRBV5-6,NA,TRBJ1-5,TGTGCCAGCAGCTCTAACCGGGGGCAGCCCCAGCATTTT,CASSSNRGQPQHF
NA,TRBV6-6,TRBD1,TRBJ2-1,TGTGCCAGCAGTACGGGACAGGGGGTGACTTACAATGAGCAGTTCTTC,CASSTGQGVTYNEQFF
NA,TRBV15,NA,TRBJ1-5,TGTGCCACCAGCAGAGATCTGCGTCAGCCCCAGCATTTT,CATSRDLRQPQHF
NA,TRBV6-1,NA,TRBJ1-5,TGTGCCACCCAGATCGATAGCAATCAGCCCCAGCATTTT,CATQIDSNQPQHF
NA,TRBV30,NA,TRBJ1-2,TGTGCCTGGAGTGTACGGAGGGGTTCGGGGGGCTACACCTTC,CAWSVRRGSGGYTF
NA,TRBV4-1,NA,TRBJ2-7,TGCGCCAGCAGCCAAATGGAGGGACGATACGAGCAGTACTTC,CASSQMEGRYEQYF
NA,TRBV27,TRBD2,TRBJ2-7,TGTGCCAGCAGTTTACTAGCGGGCCACGAGCAGTACTTC,CASSLLAGHEQYF
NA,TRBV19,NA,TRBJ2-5,TGTGCCAGTAGTATAGCCCCGGGGACCCAGTACTTC,CASSIAPGTQYF
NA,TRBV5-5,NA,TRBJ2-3,TGTGCCAGCAGCTTGGTGGTGGGAGTGAGCACAGATACGCAGTATTTT,CASSLVVGVSTDTQYF
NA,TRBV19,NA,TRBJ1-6,TGTGCCAGTAGTATTTCAGGGGTGGGAGATTCACCCCTCCACTTT,CASSISGVGDSPLHF
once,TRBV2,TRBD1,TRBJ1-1,TGTGCCAGGACGACACCGGACAGGTTGGGGAGCACTGAAGCTTTCTTT,CARTTPDRLGSTEAFF
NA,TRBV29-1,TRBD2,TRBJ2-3,TGCAGCGTTGAGGGACTAGCGGGGGGGCAAGTCCCCCCAGATACGCAGTATTTT,CSVEGLAGGQVPPDTQYF
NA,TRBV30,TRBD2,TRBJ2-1,TGTGCCTGGAGTGACCAGCGGGAGATCGATGAGCAGTTCTTC,CAWSDQREIDEQFF
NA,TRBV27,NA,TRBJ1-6,TGTGCCAGCTATCCTCGGGGGAGCTCCTATAATTCACCCCTCCACTTT,CASYPRGSSYNSPLHF
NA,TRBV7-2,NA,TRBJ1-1,TGTGCCAGCAGCTTATTTCTCCGGTCTGAAGCTTTCTTT,CASSLFLRSEAFF
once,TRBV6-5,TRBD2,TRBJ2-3,TGTGCCAGCAGTTTTAGTAGCGGGGGGGTAAGAGATACGCAGTATTTT,CASSFSSGGVRDTQYF
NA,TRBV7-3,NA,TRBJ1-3,TGTGCCAGCAGCCCGGGCCCGGGGGACTTTGGAAACACCATATATTTT,CASSPGPGDFGNTIYF
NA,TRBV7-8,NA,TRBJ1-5,TGTGCCAGCAGCTTAGCCCAGAATAGCAATCAGCCCCAGCATTTT,CASSLAQNSNQPQHF
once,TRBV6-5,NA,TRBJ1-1,TGTGCCAGCACTACAGGCACCCCGAACACTGAAGCTTTCTTT,CASTTGTPNTEAFF
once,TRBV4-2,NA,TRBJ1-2,TGTGCCAGCAGCCAAGGGTCACTCGATAAAAAGTGGGGCTACACCTTC,CASSQGSLDKKWGYTF
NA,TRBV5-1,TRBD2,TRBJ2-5,TGCGCCAGCAGCTTGGGTAGCGGGGGGGCACGAGAGACCCAGTACTTC,CASSLGSGGARETQYF
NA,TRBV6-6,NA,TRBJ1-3,TGTGCCACCTATAATCCGGGGTCTGGAAACACCATATATTTT,CATYNPGSGNTIYF
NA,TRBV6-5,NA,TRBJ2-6,TGTGCCAGCACCCGGGCTGGGGCCAACGTCCTGACTTTC,CASTRAGANVLTF
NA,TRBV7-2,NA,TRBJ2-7,TGTGCCAGCAGCTTAGTCTCCCACGAGCAGTACTTC,CASSLVSHEQYF
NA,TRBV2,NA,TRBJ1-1,TGTGCCAGCAGCGCCCAGCGGGCAAACGAAGCTTTCTTT,CASSAQRANEAFF
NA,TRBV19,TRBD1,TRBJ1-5,TGTGCCAGTAGTTGGGCCCGAGGACAGGGTAACAATCAGCCCCAGCATTTT,CASSWARGQGNNQPQHF
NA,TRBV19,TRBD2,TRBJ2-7,TGTGCCAGTAGTGCCTCAACTAGCGTGGGCTTCTACGAGCAGTACTTC,CASSASTSVGFYEQYF
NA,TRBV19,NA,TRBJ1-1,TGTGCCAGTAGTATCACATTACGAGGTGAAGCTTTCTTT,CASSITLRGEAFF
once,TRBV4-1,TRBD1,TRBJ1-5,TGCGCCAGCAGCCAACCGGACAGGGGCCATCAGCCCCAGCATTTT,CASSQPDRGHQPQHF
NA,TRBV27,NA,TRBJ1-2,TGTGCCAGTTTACCTGTTCGCGACAGTAACTATGGCTACACCTTC,CASLPVRDSNYGYTF
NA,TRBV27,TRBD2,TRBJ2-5,TGTGCCAGCAGTCCGAATCGGGACTACCTCTACTTC,CASSPNRDYLYF
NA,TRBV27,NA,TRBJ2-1,TGTGCCAGCAGTTTCGGAGGAACGGGCAATGAGCAGTTCTTC,CASSFGGTGNEQFF
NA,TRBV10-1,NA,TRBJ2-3,TGCGCCAGCAGTGATCCCGGAGCTCCGGAAGATACGCAGTATTTT,CASSDPGAPEDTQYF
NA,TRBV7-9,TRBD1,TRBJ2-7,TGTGCCAGCAGCCCCGGACAGGGTGCGGGCTCCTACGAGCAGTACTTC,CASSPGQGAGSYEQYF
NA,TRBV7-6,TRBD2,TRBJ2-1,TGTGCCAGCAGCCTGTCAGGACTAGCGGGGAAGTATTACAATGAGCAGTTCTTC,CASSLSGLAGKYYNEQFF
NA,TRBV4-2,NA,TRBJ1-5,TGTGCCAGCAGCCAAGATGCGGCGGGGGGCCTTCGTAGCAATCAGCCCCAGCATTTT,CASSQDAAGGLRSNQPQHF
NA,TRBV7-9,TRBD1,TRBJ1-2,TGTGCCAGCAGCCTAACAGGGGATGGCTACACCTTC,CASSLTGDGYTF
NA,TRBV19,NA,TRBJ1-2,TGTGCCAGTAGTATAGAGCCAGGAACCTATGGCTACACCTTC,CASSIEPGTYGYTF
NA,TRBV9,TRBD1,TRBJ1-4,TGTGCCAGCAGCGTAGGAGACAGGGCTGGGGAAAAACTGTTTTTT,CASSVGDRAGEKLFF
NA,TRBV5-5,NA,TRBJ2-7,TGTGCCAGCAGCCCTTTGCGTCGAGCGTACTACGAGCAGTACTTC,CASSPLRRAYYEQYF
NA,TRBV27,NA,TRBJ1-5,TGTGCCAGCAGTCCAAGCACGGGACTCAGCAATCAGCCCCAGCATTTT,CASSPSTGLSNQPQHF
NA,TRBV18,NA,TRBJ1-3,TGTGCCAGCTCACCACCGGGGAGACGAGGAAACACCATATATTTT,CASSPPGRRGNTIYF
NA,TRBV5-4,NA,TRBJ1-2,TGTGCCAGCAGCTTGGCAGAGGCTAACTATGGCTACACCTTC,CASSLAEANYGYTF
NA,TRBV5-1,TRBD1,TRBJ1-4,TGCGCCAGCAGCTCCGGACAGGGATCGAATGAAAAACTGTTTTTT,CASSSGQGSNEKLFF
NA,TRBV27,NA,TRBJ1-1,TGTGCCAGCAGTTTAGGGCGACTAGGGGACACTGAAGCTTTCTTT,CASSLGRLGDTEAFF